This T cell receptor (beta chain) was observed in a study of cytomegalovirus exposure and HLA in healthy donors. General observations from the study: High specificity and sensitivity for cytomegalovirus status were reported for the classifier. Apparent HLA restriction characterized most CMV-associated TCR beta chains in a later analysis.

Comment on this clone: Its specificity is unknown.

As for the donors, each was a healthy bone marrow donor. Nominally healthy donors provided the samples, though records likely missed some immune exposures. This CDR3 comprises 13 residues. Germline V gene lookup returns CDR1 SNHLY and CDR2 FYNNEI. The ends were cut back, 4 bases at V and 4 bases at J, with 10 bases in the middle. Primers included in the PCR were 60 Vbeta and 13 Jbeta primers. Some clones are missing from TCRdb's copy, which holds only in-frame ones; the method was immunoSEQ multiplex PCR. The data hold some 150,000 clones, with around 80% observed a single time. This receptor was taken from a man aged 40-55 years in good health and CMV-seronegative. The rearrangement links TRBV2 to TRBJ1-1; D is possibly TRBD1 (5 bases). The sequenced material came from PBMCs. The CDR3 is CASSVGQVTEAFF. In DNA form, the CDR3 reads TGTGCCAGCAGTGTGGGGCAGGTCACTGAAGCTTTCTTT. The full variable domain, in which reference TRBV2 and TRBJ1-1 provide the parts outside the CDR3, is EPEVTQTPSHQVTQMGQEVILRCVPISNHLYFYWYRQILGQKVEFLVSFYNNEISEKSEIFDDQFSVERPDGSNFTLKIRSTKLEDSAMYFCASSVGQVTEAFFGQGTRLTVV.